Reported below is one T cell receptor beta chain. This entry is derived from a study of blood T cell repertoires in COVID-19. In the study overall: Sources were T cells, B-cell-depleted T cells, or PBMCs; the material itself was cDNA or gDNA.

In the original processing: Amplifying reference gene primers gave estimates of nucleated cell counts. Profiled with immunoSEQ multiplex PCR; TCRdb holds only in-frame clones, not every one. V, J and clone size derive from that table, while D and trimming were established from the DNA sequence. The sample shows over 100,000 clones, around four fifths of them seen only once. Trimming took 5 bases from V and 3 from J; bases not matched to a gene: 14. The CDR3 is 18 amino acids. Germline V gene sequence: CDR1 SGHTA, CDR2 FQGNSA. This clonotype originated in an older woman with acute or convalescent COVID-19. The genes are TRBV7-2 and TRBJ2-5, with TRBD2 identical over 11 bases. Sequences were obtained from peripheral blood. The CDR3 region has the DNA TGTGCCAGCAGCGCAAGGGCCGGGACTAGCGGAAAAAAAGAGACCCAGTACTTC. This encodes CASSARAGTSGKKETQYF.